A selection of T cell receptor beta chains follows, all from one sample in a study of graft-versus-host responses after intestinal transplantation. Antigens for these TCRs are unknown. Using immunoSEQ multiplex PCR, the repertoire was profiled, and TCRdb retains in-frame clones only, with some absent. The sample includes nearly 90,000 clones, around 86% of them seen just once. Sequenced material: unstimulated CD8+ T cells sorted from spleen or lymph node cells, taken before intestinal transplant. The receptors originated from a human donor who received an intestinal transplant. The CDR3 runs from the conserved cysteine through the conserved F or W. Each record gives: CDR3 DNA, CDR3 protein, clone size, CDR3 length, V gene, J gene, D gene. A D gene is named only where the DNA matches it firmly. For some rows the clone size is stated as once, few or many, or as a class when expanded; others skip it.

TGTGCCAGCAGCGTAGACGGGGCGCCTGATTCACCCCTCCACTTT	CASSVDGAPDSPLHF	NA	15	TRBV9	TRBJ1-6	NA
TGTGCCAGCAGCTTAACACTCCGGTCCGAGCAGTACTTC	CASSLTLRSEQYF	few	13	TRBV7-3	TRBJ2-7	NA
TGCAGCGTAAACACAAGGAGGACAGGGGGCTACAATGAGCAGTTCTTC	CSVNTRRTGGYNEQFF	NA	16	TRBV29-1	TRBJ2-1	TRBD1
TGTGCCAGCAGGGGTGCAACTAATGAAAAACTGTTTTTT	CASRGATNEKLFF	NA	13	TRBV6-5	TRBJ1-4	NA
TGTGCCAGCAGTGAAGGAGCGGGGGGCATTAGCACAGATACGCAGTATTTT	CASSEGAGGISTDTQYF	NA	17	TRBV25-1	TRBJ2-3	TRBD2
TGTGCCAGTAGTATGGAGATACGACAGGGGAAGACAGATACGCAGTATTTT	CASSMEIRQGKTDTQYF	NA	17	TRBV19	TRBJ2-3	TRBD1
TGCGCCAGCAGCCCAGTAGCGGGAAGGTGGAGCACAGATACGCAGTATTTT	CASSPVAGRWSTDTQYF	NA	17	TRBV4-1	TRBJ2-3	TRBD2
TGTGCCAGCAGCTTAGCCCCCTCCGGGACAGAACTCTCTGGGGCCAACGTCCTGACTTTC	CASSLAPSGTELSGANVLTF	few	20	TRBV7-3	TRBJ2-6	TRBD1
TGTGCCAGCAGTCTTACCCAGGGGGCGTATGGCTACACCTTC	CASSLTQGAYGYTF	NA	14	TRBV6-5	TRBJ1-2	TRBD1
TGCGCCAGCAGCTTGTACGGACTAGCGGAGTACGAGCAGTACTTC	CASSLYGLAEYEQYF	NA	15	TRBV5-1	TRBJ2-7	TRBD2
TGTGCCAGCAGTTACGAGTCTTCGTTCGAGACCCAGTACTTC	CASSYESSFETQYF	NA	14	TRBV6-5	TRBJ2-5	NA
TGCGCCAGCAGTGAGACCTCGGACGGGAACTATGGCTACACCTTC	CASSETSDGNYGYTF	NA	15	TRBV10-2	TRBJ1-2	NA
TGTGCCAGCAGCCCTCCGGGGCGCACCTACGAGCAGTACTTC	CASSPPGRTYEQYF	NA	14	TRBV7-6	TRBJ2-7	NA
TGTGCCAGCAGCTTGGGGGAGGCAGAAGCTAACTATGGCTACACCTTC	CASSLGEAEANYGYTF	few	16	TRBV5-4	TRBJ1-2	NA